The following is a T cell receptor beta chain sequence with its context. The repertoire was sequenced with immunoSEQ multiplex PCR; TCRdb's copy has only in-frame clones and lacks some. The data show over 30,000 clones, about 90% seen once. These data belong to a study of T cell changes during pregnancy in multiple sclerosis. Per germline, CDR1 SGHTS and CDR2 YDEGEE. This CDR3 has 14 amino acids. V gave up 0 bases and J gave up 6 bases; unmatched junction bases: 2. This sequence joins TRBV5-8 and TRBJ2-4, with TRBD2 matching over 8 bases. Sequencing used CD4+ T cells from peripheral blood mononuclear cells, obtained in the second trimester of pregnancy. This clonotype was sampled from a female donor in good health, enrolled as a control in a pregnancy study. The chain's CDR3 is CASSLVAGGNIQYF. The DNA for the CDR3 is TGTGCCAGCAGCTTGGTGGCGGGAGGAAACATTCAGTACTTC.